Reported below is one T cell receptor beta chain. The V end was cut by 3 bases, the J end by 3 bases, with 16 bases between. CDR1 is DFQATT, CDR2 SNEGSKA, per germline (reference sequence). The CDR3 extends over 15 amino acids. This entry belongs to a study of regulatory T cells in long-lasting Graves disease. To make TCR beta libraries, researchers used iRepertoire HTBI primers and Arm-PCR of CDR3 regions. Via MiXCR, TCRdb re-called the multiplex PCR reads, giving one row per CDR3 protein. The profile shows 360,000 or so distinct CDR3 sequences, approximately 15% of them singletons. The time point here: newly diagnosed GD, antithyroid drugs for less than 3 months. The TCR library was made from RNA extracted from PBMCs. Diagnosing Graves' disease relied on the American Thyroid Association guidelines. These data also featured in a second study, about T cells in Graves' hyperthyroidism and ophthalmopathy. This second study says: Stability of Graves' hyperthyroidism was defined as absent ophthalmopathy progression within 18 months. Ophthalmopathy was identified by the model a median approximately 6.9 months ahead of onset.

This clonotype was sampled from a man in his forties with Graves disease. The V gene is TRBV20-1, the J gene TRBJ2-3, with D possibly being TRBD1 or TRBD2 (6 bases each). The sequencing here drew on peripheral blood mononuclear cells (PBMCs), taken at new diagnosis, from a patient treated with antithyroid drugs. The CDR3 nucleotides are TGCAGTGCTAGCGGGGGCCCCTATTCTACAGATACGCAGTATTTT. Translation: CSASGGPYSTDTQYF.